What follows is one T cell receptor beta chain and its context. These data are taken from a study of blood T cell repertoires in COVID-19. Study-wide background: The United States, Italy and Spain provided the acute and convalescent COVID-19 samples. T cells, B-cell-depleted T cells, or PBMCs provided the cDNA or gDNA that served as material.

There are 19 residues in the CDR3. V dropped 5 bases and J dropped 0; count of bases not matched to a gene: 15. CDR1 MNHNY and CDR2 SVGAGI come from the germline V gene (reference sequence). Original processing notes: By means of reference gene primer amplification, nucleated cell counts were estimated. Using immunoSEQ multiplex PCR, the repertoire was profiled, and TCRdb retains in-frame clones only, with some absent. The DNA was the basis for D and trimming; V, J and clone size are from that table. Of more than 300,000 clones in the sample, around nine tenths were seen once. The sequencing input was peripheral blood. The source is a woman in her late teens or twenties who had recovered from COVID-19. The chain couples TRBV6-6 to TRBJ1-3, with 8 bases lining up with TRBD1. The CDR3 bases are TGTGCCAGCAGTCTGGGACAGGTCCCTTCATCATCCTCTGGAAACACCATATATTTT. Protein product: CASSLGQVPSSSSGNTIYF.